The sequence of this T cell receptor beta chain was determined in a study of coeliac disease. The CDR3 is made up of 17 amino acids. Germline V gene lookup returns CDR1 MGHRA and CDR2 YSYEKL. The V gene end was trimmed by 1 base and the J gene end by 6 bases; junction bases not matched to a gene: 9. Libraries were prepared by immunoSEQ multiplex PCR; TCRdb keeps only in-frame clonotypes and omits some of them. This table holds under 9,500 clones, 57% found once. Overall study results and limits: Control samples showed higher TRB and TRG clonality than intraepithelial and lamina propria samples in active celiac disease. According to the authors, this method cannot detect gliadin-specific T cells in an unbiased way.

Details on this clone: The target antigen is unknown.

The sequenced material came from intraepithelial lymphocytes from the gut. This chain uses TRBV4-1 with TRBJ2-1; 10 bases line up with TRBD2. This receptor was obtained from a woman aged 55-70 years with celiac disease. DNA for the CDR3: TGCGCCAGCAGCCAAGTGGGACTAGCGTCGGGGGCCAATGAGCAGTTCTTC. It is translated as CASSQVGLASGANEQFF.